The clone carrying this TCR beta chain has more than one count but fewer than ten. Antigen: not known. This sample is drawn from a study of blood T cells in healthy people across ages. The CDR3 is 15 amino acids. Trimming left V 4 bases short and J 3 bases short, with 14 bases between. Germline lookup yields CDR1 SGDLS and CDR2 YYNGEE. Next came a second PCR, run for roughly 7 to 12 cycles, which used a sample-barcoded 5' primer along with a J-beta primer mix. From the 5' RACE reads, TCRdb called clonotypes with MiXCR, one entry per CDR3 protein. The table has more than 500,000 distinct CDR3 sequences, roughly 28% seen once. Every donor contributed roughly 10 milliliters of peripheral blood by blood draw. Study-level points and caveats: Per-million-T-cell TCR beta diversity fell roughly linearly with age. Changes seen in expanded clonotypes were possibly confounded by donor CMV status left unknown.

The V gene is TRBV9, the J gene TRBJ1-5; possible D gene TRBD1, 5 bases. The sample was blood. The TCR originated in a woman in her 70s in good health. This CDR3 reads CASSPHLDTNQPQHF. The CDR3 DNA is TGTGCCAGCAGCCCCCACTTGGACACCAATCAGCCCCAGCATTTT.